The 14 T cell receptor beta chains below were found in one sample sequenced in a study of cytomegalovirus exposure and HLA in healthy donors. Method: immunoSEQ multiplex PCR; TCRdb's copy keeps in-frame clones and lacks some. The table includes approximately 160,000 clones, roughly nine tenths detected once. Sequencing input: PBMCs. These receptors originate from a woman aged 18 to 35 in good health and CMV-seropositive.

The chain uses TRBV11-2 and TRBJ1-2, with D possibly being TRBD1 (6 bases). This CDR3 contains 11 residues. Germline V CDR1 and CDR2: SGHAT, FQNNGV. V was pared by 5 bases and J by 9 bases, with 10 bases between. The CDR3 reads CASSIRDSYTF. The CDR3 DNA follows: TGTGCCAGCAGCATAAGGGACAGCTACACCTTC.

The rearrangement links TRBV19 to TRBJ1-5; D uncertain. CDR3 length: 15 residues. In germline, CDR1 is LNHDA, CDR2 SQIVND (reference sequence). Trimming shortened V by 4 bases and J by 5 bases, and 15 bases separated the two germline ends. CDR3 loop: CASSTQDGSYQPQHF. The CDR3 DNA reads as TGTGCCAGTAGTACCCAGGACGGGAGCTATCAGCCCCAGCATTTT.

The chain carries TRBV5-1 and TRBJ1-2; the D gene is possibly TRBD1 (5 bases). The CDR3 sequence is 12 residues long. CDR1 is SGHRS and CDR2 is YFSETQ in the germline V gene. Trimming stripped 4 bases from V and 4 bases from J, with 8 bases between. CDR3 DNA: TGCGCCAGCAGCCAGGACACCTATGGCTACACCTTC. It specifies CASSQDTYGYTF.

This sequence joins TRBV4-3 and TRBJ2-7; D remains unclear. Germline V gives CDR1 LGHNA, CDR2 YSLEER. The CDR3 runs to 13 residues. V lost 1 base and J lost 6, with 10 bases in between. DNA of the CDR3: TGCGCCAGCAGCCAAGTTAGTAGATCCGAGCAGTACTTC. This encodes CASSQVSRSEQYF.

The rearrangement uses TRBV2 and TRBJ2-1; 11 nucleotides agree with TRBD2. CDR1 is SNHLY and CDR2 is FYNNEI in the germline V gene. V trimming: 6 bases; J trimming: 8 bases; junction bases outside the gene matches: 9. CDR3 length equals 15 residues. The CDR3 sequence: CASRVSGGVRDEQFF. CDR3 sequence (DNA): TGTGCCAGCAGGGTTAGCGGGGGGGTTCGAGATGAGCAGTTCTTC.

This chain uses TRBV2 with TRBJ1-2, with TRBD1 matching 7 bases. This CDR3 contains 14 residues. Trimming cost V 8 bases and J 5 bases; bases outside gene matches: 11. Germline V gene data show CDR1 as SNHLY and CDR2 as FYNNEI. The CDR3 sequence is CASSKVGQAYGYTF. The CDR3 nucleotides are TGTGCCAGCTCTAAAGTAGGACAGGCATATGGCTACACCTTC.

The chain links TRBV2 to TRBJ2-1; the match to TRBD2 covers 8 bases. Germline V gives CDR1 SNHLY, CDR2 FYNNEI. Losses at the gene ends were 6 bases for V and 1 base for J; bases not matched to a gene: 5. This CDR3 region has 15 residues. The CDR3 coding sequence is TGTGCCAGCAGATCCAGCGGGAGTTCCTACAATGAGCAGTTCTTC. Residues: CASRSSGSSYNEQFF.

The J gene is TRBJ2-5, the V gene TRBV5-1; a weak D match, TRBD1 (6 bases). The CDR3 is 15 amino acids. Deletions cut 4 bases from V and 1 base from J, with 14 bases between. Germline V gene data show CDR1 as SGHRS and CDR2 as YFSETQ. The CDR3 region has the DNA TGCGCCAGCAGCCCGGTTCAGGGGAGCCAAGAGACCCAGTACTTC. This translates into CASSPVQGSQETQYF.

In DNA, the CDR3 is TGTGCCAGCAGCTTAAACAGGGGGCGCGACGGGGAGCTGTTTTTT. The encoded protein is CASSLNRGRDGELFF. The rearrangement joins TRBV11-2 to TRBJ2-2; TRBD1 agrees at 9 bases. In germline, CDR1 is SGHAT, CDR2 FQNNGV. This CDR3 is built from 15 residues. The junction had 5 bases not matched to a gene; V was cut back by 2 bases and J by 7 bases.

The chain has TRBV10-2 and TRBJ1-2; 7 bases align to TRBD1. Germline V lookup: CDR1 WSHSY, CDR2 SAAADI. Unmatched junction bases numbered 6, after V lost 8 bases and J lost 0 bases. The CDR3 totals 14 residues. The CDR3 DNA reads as TGCGCCAGCGGCCCGGGACAGCCTAACTATGGCTACACCTTC. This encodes CASGPGQPNYGYTF.

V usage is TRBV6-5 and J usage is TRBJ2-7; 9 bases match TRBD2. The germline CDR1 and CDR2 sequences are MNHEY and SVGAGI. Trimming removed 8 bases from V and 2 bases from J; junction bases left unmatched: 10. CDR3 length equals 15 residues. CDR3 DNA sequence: TGTGCCAGCGCAGAGGGGGCGGGAGGGCCCTACGAGCAGTACTTC. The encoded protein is CASAEGAGGPYEQYF.

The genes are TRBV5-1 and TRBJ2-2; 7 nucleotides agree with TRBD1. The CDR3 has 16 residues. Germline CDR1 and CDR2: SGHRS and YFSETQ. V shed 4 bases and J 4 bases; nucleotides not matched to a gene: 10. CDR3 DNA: TGCGCCAGCAGCCTGTCCGAGACAGGGCCCACCGGGGAGCTGTTTTTT. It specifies CASSLSETGPTGELFF.

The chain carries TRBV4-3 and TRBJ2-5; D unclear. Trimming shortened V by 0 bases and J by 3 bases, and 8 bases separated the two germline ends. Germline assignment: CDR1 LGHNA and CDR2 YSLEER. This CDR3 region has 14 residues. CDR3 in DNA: TGCGCCAGCAGCCAAGATTTCTCGGAAGAGACCCAGTACTTC. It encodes CASSQDFSEETQYF.

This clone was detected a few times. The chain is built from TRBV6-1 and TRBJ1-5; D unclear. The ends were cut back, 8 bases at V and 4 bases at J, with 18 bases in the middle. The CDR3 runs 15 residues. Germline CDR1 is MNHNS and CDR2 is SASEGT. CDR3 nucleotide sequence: TGTGCCAGCGCCGACATGGGCAGTCTTAATCAGCCCCAGCATTTT. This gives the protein CASADMGSLNQPQHF.